This is a list of T cell receptor beta chains from one sample in a study of T cell responses to AZD1222 COVID-19 vaccine. Some clones are missing from TCRdb's copy, which holds only in-frame ones; the method was immunoSEQ multiplex PCR. Here the sample spans about 75,000 clones, more than 75% being singletons. Sequences were derived from peripheral blood, sampled 28 days after the second AZD1222 dose. The receptor set was obtained from an adult who received the AZD1222 COVID-19 vaccine. Each CDR3 is given with its conserved first and last residue. A D gene is named only where the DNA matches it firmly. Clone size is not always given. Where it is, it says once, few, many or a class for expanded clones.

length: 12; D: NA; size: NA; J: TRBJ2-1; V: TRBV6-5; DNA: TGTGCCAGCTCCAAGACGGGGAATGAGCAGTTCTTC; CDR3: CASSKTGNEQFF
length: 16; D: TRBD2; size: NA; J: TRBJ2-5; V: TRBV19; DNA: TGTGCCAGTAGCGAGGTCCTAGCGGGGGGCCAAGAGACCCAGTACTTC; CDR3: CASSEVLAGGQETQYF
length: 15; D: NA; size: NA; J: TRBJ1-2; V: TRBV29-1; DNA: TGCAGCGTTGAAGATCTAATACAGTCCAACTATGGCTACACCTTC; CDR3: CSVEDLIQSNYGYTF
length: 13; D: NA; size: NA; J: TRBJ1-6; V: TRBV6-5; DNA: TGTGCCAGCAGTTACTATGCGGGTTCACCCCTCCACTTT; CDR3: CASSYYAGSPLHF
length: 12; D: TRBD1; size: NA; J: TRBJ1-2; V: TRBV28; DNA: TGTGCCAGCACGGGACAGGGTGATGGCTACACCTTC; CDR3: CASTGQGDGYTF
length: 14; D: NA; size: NA; J: TRBJ2-3; V: TRBV3-1/TRBV3-2; DNA: TGTGCCAGCAGCCAACCTCAGGGCACAGATACGCAGTATTTT; CDR3: CASSQPQGTDTQYF
length: 15; D: NA; size: NA; J: TRBJ1-1; V: TRBV20-1; DNA: TGCAGTGCTAGTGGGTCCGGTTCCGGGGGCAATTCTGCTTTCTTT; CDR3: CSASGSGSGGNSAFF
length: 14; D: NA; size: NA; J: TRBJ1-1; V: TRBV7-2; DNA: TGTGCCAGCAGCTTAGACTCGGGGAACACTGAAGCTTTCTTT; CDR3: CASSLDSGNTEAFF
length: 16; D: NA; size: NA; J: TRBJ2-5; V: TRBV7-8; DNA: TGTGCCAGCAGCTTACCTTCTCAGGGAAGGATGGAGACCCAGTACTTC; CDR3: CASSLPSQGRMETQYF
length: 14; D: NA; size: NA; J: TRBJ1-2; V: TRBV5-1; DNA: TGCGCCAGCAGCCTTGGACAGTCACCTTATGGCTACACCTTC; CDR3: CASSLGQSPYGYTF
length: 15; D: NA; size: NA; J: TRBJ2-1; V: TRBV5-8; DNA: TGTGCCAGCAGAAACCAGGGGGCGGGAGACAATGAGCAGTTCTTC; CDR3: CASRNQGAGDNEQFF
length: 15; D: TRBD2; size: NA; J: TRBJ2-7; V: TRBV3-1/TRBV3-2; DNA: TGTGCCAGCAGCCCTGAGCGGGGGGGCAGCTACGAGCAGTACTTC; CDR3: CASSPERGGSYEQYF
length: 14; D: TRBD2; size: NA; J: TRBJ2-2; V: TRBV6-5; DNA: TGTGCCGTCCGCAGCGGGGGGGTGGCCGGGGAGCTGTTTTTT; CDR3: CAVRSGGVAGELFF
length: 15; D: NA; size: NA; J: TRBJ1-2; V: TRBV7-2; DNA: TGTGCCAGCAGCCCACAATCCGGGGCAGTATATGGCTACACCTTC; CDR3: CASSPQSGAVYGYTF
length: 14; D: NA; size: NA; J: TRBJ2-7; V: TRBV7-8; DNA: TGTGCCAGCAGCTTAGGGCAGGGGGGCTCGGTGCAGTACTTC; CDR3: CASSLGQGGSVQYF
length: 18; D: TRBD2; size: NA; J: TRBJ2-5; V: TRBV5-1; DNA: TGCGCCAGCAGCGTATCGGGACTAGCGGGGTCCCCGGGGGAGACCCAGTACTTC; CDR3: CASSVSGLAGSPGETQYF
length: 15; D: NA; size: NA; J: TRBJ2-3; V: TRBV3-1/TRBV3-2; DNA: TGTGCCAGCAGCCAACCGCAGGGGTCCGCAGATACGCAGTATTTT; CDR3: CASSQPQGSADTQYF
length: 13; D: NA; size: NA; J: TRBJ2-3; V: TRBV7-2; DNA: TGTGCCAGCAGGGCGTCCGGGGCAGATACGCAGTATTTT; CDR3: CASRASGADTQYF
length: 18; D: NA; size: NA; J: TRBJ1-4; V: TRBV28; DNA: TGTGCCAGCAGTCTCTGGGACATCCAAAGGGCAACTAATGAAAAACTGTTTTTT; CDR3: CASSLWDIQRATNEKLFF
length: 13; D: TRBD2; size: NA; J: TRBJ2-5; V: TRBV7-2; DNA: TGTGCCAGCAGTTGGGCGGGGGAAGAGACCCAGTACTTC; CDR3: CASSWAGEETQYF
length: 15; D: NA; size: once; J: TRBJ1-3; V: TRBV3-1/TRBV3-2; DNA: TGTGCCAGCAGCCAAGATGTAGTATCTGGAAACACCATATATTTT; CDR3: CASSQDVVSGNTIYF
length: 13; D: NA; size: NA; J: TRBJ1-5; V: TRBV30; DNA: TGTGCCTGGAGTAAGGGCACGGATCAGCCCCAGCATTTT; CDR3: CAWSKGTDQPQHF
length: 14; D: NA; size: NA; J: TRBJ2-7; V: TRBV19; DNA: TGTGCCAGTAGTATGAGAAGTGACTCCTACGAGCAGTACTTC; CDR3: CASSMRSDSYEQYF
length: 15; D: TRBD1; size: NA; J: TRBJ1-3; V: TRBV3-1/TRBV3-2; DNA: TGTGCCAGCAGCGATTTACAGGGGGTTGTTGACACCATATATTTT; CDR3: CASSDLQGVVDTIYF
length: 16; D: NA; size: NA; J: TRBJ1-5; V: TRBV19; DNA: TGTGCCAGTAGTTCGGGCAGAACCATTAGCAATCAGCCCCAGCATTTT; CDR3: CASSSGRTISNQPQHF
length: 10; D: NA; size: NA; J: TRBJ1-1; V: TRBV2; DNA: TGTGCCAGCCGACAGGTTGAAGCTTTCTTT; CDR3: CASRQVEAFF
length: 14; D: NA; size: NA; J: TRBJ2-1; V: TRBV28; DNA: TGTGCCAGCACCCGGTTTCGGGGTATCAATGAGCAGTTCTTC; CDR3: CASTRFRGINEQFF
length: 14; D: NA; size: NA; J: TRBJ1-1; V: TRBV6-5; DNA: TGTGCCAGCAGAAACGGGCGGTTATACACTGAAGCTTTCTTT; CDR3: CASRNGRLYTEAFF